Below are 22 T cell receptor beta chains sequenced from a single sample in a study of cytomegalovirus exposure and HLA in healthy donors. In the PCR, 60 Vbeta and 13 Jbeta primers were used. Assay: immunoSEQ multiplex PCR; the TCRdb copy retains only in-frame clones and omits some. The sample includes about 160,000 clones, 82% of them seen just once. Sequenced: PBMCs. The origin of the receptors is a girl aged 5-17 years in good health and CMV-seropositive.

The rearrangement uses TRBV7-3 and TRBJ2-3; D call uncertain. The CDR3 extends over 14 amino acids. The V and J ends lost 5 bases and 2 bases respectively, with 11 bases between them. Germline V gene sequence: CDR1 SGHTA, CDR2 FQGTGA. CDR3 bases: TGTGCCAGCAGCCTAAGCGTCTCCACAGATACGCAGTATTTT. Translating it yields CASSLSVSTDTQYF.

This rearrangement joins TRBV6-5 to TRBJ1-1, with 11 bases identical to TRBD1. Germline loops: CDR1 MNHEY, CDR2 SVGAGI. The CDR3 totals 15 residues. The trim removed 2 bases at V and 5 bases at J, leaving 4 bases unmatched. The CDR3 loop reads CASSYGQGAWTEAFF. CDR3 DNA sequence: TGTGCCAGCAGTTACGGACAGGGGGCGTGGACTGAAGCTTTCTTT.

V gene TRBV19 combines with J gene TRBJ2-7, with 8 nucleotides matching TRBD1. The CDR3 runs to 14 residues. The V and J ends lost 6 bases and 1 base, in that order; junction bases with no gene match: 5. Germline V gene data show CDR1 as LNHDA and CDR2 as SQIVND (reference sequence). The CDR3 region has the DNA TGTGCCAGTAGCACCGGGGACAGGTCCTACGAGCAGTACTTC. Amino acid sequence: CASSTGDRSYEQYF.

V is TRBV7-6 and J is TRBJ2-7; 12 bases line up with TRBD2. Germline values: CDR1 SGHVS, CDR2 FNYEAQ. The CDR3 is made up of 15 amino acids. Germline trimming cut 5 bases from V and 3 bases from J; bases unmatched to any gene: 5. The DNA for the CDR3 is TGTGCCAGCAGCCAGACTAGCGGGAGCGTCTACGAGCAGTACTTC. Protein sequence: CASSQTSGSVYEQYF.

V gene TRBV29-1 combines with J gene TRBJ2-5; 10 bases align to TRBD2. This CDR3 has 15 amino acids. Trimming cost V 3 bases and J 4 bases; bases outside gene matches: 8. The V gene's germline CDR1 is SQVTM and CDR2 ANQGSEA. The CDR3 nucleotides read TGCAGCGTTGACTTATCAGCGGGGGGGGGAGAGACCCAGTACTTC. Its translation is CSVDLSAGGGETQYF.

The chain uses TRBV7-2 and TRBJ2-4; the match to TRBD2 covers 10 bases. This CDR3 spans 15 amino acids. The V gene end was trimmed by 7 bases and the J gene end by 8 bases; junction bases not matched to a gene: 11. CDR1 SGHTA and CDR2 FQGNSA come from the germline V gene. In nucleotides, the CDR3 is TGTGCCAGCATGGGGCTAGCGGGGGCGAAGGACATTCAGTACTTC. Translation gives CASMGLAGAKDIQYF. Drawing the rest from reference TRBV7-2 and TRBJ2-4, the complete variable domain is GAGVSQSPSNKVTEKGKDVELRCDPISGHTALYWYRQSLGQGLEFLIYFQGNSAPDKSGLPSDRFSAERTGGSVSTLTIQRTQQEDSAVYLCASMGLAGAKDIQYFGAGTRLSVL.

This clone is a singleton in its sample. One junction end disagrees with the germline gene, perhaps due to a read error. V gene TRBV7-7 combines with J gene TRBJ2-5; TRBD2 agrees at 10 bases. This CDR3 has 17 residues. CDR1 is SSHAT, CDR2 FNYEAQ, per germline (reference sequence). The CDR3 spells CASSLAGTSVPQETQYF. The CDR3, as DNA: TGTGCTAGCAGCTTAGCCGGGACTAGCGTTCCACAAGAGACCCAGTACTTC.

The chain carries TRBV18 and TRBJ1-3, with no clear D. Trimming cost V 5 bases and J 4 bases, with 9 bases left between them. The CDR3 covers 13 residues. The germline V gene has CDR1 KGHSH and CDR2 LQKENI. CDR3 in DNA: TGTGCCAGCTCAGAGGCAGTCGGAAACACCATATATTTT. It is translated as CASSEAVGNTIYF. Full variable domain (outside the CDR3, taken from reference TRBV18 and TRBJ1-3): NAGVMQNPRHLVRRRGQEARLRCSPMKGHSHVYWYRQLPEEGLKFMVYLQKENIIDESGMPKERFSAEFPKEGPSILRIQQVVRGDSAAYFCASSEAVGNTIYFGEGSWLTVV.

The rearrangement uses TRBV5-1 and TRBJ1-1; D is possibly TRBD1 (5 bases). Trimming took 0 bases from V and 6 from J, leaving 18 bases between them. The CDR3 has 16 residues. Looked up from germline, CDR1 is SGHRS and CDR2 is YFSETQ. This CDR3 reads CASSLAGYSAGSEAFF. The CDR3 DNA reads TGCGCCAGCAGCTTGGCCGGTTACTCCGCAGGGTCTGAAGCTTTCTTT.

CDR3 in DNA: TGTGCCAGTAGCCGCGGAACGGTGAACACCGGGGAGCTGTTTTTT. Amino acid sequence: CASSRGTVNTGELFF. The J gene is TRBJ2-2, the V gene TRBV19; D is uncertain. CDR3 length: 15 residues. The V gene lost 6 bases and the J gene lost 1 base, with 12 bases spanning the gap. Germline-derived CDR1 and CDR2 are LNHDA and SQIVND (reference sequence). Looking up the rest from reference TRBV19 and TRBJ2-2 gives the full variable domain: DGGITQSPKYLFRKEGQNVTLSCEQNLNHDAMYWYRQDPGQGLRLIYYSQIVNDFQKGDIAEGYSVSREKKESFPLTVTSAQKNPTAFYLCASSRGTVNTGELFFGEGSRLTVL.

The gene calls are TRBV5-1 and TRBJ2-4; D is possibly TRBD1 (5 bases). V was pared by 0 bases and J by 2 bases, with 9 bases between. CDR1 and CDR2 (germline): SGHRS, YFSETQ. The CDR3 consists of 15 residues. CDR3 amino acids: CASSLVQGSKNIQYF. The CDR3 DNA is TGCGCCAGCAGCTTGGTTCAGGGCTCCAAAAACATTCAGTACTTC.

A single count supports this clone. This CDR3 is CASSQGWRGPYNEQFF. The CDR3 DNA sequence: TGTGCCAGCAGCCAAGGATGGCGGGGGCCCTACAATGAGCAGTTCTTC. The chain combines TRBV14 with TRBJ2-1, with D possibly matching TRBD2 (7 bases). V was clipped by 1 base and J by 2 bases, with 12 bases between them. Germline V gene sequence: CDR1 SGHDN, CDR2 FVKESK. The CDR3 has 16 amino acids.

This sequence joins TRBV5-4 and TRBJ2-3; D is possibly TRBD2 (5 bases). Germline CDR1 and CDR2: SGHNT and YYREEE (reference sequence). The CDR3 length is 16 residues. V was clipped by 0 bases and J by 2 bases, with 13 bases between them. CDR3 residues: CASSLAGRGITDTQYF. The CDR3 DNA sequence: TGTGCCAGCAGCTTGGCCGGACGAGGGATCACAGATACGCAGTATTTT.

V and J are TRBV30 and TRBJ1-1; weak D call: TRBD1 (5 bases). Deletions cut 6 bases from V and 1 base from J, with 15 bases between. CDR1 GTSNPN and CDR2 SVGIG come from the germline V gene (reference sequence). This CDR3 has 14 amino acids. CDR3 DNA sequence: TGTGCCTGTGACCCGGGGGAGGAGAACACTGAAGCTTTCTTT. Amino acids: CACDPGEENTEAFF.

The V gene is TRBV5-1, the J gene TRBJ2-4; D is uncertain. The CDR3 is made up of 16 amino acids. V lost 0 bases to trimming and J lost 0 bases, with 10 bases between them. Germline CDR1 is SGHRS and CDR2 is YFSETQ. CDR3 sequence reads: CASSLGTVVAKNIQYF. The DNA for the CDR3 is TGCGCCAGCAGCTTGGGAACAGTAGTAGCCAAAAACATTCAGTACTTC.

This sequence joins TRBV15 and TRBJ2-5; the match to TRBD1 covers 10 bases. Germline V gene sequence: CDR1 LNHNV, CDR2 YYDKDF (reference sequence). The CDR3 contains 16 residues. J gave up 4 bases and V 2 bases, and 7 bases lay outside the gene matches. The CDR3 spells CATSRRSRQGAETQYF. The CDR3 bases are TGTGCCACCAGCAGAAGGTCTCGACAGGGGGCAGAGACCCAGTACTTC. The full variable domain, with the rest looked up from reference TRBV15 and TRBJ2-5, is DAMVIQNPRYQVTQFGKPVTLSCSQTLNHNVMYWYQQKSSQAPKLLFHYYDKDFNNEADTPDNFQSRRPNTSFCFLDIRSPGLGDTAMYLCATSRRSRQGAETQYFGPGTRLLVL.

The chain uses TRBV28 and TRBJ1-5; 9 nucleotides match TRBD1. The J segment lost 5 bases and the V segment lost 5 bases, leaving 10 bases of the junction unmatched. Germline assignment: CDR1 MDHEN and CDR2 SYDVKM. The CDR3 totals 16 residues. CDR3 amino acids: CASSTPSGTGYQPQHF. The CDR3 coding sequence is TGTGCCAGCAGTACACCATCCGGGACAGGGTATCAGCCCCAGCATTTT.

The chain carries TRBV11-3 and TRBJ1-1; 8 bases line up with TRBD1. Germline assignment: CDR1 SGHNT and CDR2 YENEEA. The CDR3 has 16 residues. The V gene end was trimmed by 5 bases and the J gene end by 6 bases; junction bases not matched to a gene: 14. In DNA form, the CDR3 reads TGTGCCAGCAGCCCAGGACAGGGATACACTGAATCTGAAGCTTTCTTT. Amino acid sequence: CASSPGQGYTESEAFF.

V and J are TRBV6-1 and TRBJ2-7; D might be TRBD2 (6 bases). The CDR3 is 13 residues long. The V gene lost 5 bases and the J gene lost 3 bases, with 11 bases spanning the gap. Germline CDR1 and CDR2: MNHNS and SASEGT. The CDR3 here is CASSTGGYYEQYF. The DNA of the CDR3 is TGTGCCAGCAGTACCGGGGGTTACTACGAGCAGTACTTC.

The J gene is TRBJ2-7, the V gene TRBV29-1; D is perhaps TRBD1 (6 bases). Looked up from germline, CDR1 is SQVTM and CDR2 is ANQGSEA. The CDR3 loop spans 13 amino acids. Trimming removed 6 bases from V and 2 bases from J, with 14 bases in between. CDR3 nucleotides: TGCAGCGTCTACAGGGTAGACACCTACGAGCAGTACTTC. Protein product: CSVYRVDTYEQYF.

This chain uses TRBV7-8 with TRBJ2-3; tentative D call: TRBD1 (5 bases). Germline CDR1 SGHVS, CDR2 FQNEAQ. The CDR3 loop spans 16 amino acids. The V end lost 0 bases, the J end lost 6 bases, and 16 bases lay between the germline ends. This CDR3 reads CASSLARVSLGDTQYF. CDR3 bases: TGTGCCAGCAGCTTAGCCAGGGTCTCCCTGGGGGATACGCAGTATTTT.

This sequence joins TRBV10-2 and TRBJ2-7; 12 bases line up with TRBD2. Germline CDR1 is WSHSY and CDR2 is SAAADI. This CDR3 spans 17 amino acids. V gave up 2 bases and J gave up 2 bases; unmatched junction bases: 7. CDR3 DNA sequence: TGCGCCAGCAGTGAGCCTAGCGGGGGGGCTTCTACCTACGAGCAGTACTTC. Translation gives CASSEPSGGASTYEQYF.